This TCR beta chain was captured by sequencing in a study of shared clonotypes between healthy human individuals. Study results and caveats: Specimens sampled were limited to blood, with tissue repertoires likely differing.

In the case of this clone: The antigen is not known.

Germline assignment: CDR1 LGHNA and CDR2 YNFKEQ. This CDR3 has 18 amino acids. V was shortened by 1 base and J by 3 bases, with 22 bases between the two germline ends. The genomic DNA of each subset was split evenly across several immunoSEQ plates. The table came from immunoSEQ multiplex PCR; TCRdb's copy has only in-frame clones and leaves some out. The table shows 2 million to 2.5 million clones, with approximately 93% occurring only once. The chain combines TRBV4-2 with TRBJ2-7; D unclear. This sequence was found in a young man in good health. Some clones in this sample may be carry-over from other donors' samples. The sequencing input was naive CD4+ T cells from PBMCs. Indicated subset: CD45RA+ positively selected. CDR3 protein: CASSQASTPRYGDYEQYF. CDR3 nucleotides: TGTGCCAGCAGCCAAGCTTCAACCCCGCGTTATGGAGACTACGAGCAGTACTTC.